Following are 15 T cell receptor beta chains from one sample sequenced in a study of shared clonotypes between healthy human individuals. CD8 cells classed as naive were CD45RO-negative and positively selected for CCR7, excluding terminally differentiated effector memory CD45RA+ cells. The data were produced by immunoSEQ multiplex PCR, yet TCRdb's version contains in-frame clones alone and is incomplete. Of over 2,000,000 clones listed, about 94% were seen once; the top ten hold around 1.7%. Sequencing was performed on naive CD8+ T cells from PBMCs. Receptor source: a young man in good health. Some clones in this sample may be carry-over from other donors' samples.

The V call is TRBV11-2, the J call TRBJ2-1, with 8 bases lining up with TRBD1. The germline V gene encodes CDR1 SGHAT and CDR2 FQNNGV. Germline trimming cut 4 bases from V and 4 bases from J; bases unmatched to any gene: 9. The CDR3 covers 16 residues. CDR3 residues: CASSWGQGANYNEQFF. CDR3 nucleotides: TGTGCCAGCAGCTGGGGCCAGGGGGCGAATTACAATGAGCAGTTCTTC.

J is TRBJ2-7 and V is TRBV7-9; 7 bases agree with TRBD1. From germline, CDR1 is SEHNR and CDR2 FQNEAQ (reference sequence). CDR3 length: 12 amino acids. V was clipped by 5 bases and J by 5 bases; unmatched bases: 3. The CDR3 bases are TGTGCCAGCAGCAGGGGGCTAAACGAGCAGTACTTC. Amino acids: CASSRGLNEQYF. Together with reference TRBV7-9 and TRBJ2-7, the CDR3 gives the full variable domain: DTGVSQNPRHKITKRGQNVTFRCDPISEHNRLYWYRQTLGQGPEFLTYFQNEAQLEKSRLLSDRFSAERPKGSFSTLEIQRTEQGDSAMYLCASSRGLNEQYFGPGTRLTVT.

This chain joins TRBV18 and TRBJ2-5; 7 bases fit TRBD1. The V segment lost 3 bases and the J segment 3 bases; nucleotides outside the gene matches: 10. Germline CDR1 is KGHSH and CDR2 is LQKENI. The CDR3 covers 16 residues. The CDR3 coding sequence is TGTGCCAGCTCACCGCCGGGACAGCACGTAGAAGAGACCCAGTACTTC. This codes for CASSPPGQHVEETQYF.

The genes are TRBV28 and TRBJ1-2; possibly TRBD1 for D (6 bases). Germline loops: CDR1 MDHEN, CDR2 SYDVKM. The CDR3 spans 15 residues. Deletions cut 6 bases from V and 3 bases from J, with 17 bases between. For the CDR3, the DNA is TGTGCCAGCAGGTTAGGCCGGGGGGCCGACTATGGCTACACCTTC. Translated: CASRLGRGADYGYTF.

This sequence joins TRBV4-1 and TRBJ2-2; D could derive from TRBD1 or TRBD2 (5 bases each). V was pared by 0 bases and J by 4 bases, with 15 bases between. Germline values: CDR1 MGHRA, CDR2 YSYEKL. CDR3 length equals 17 residues. The CDR3 protein is CASSQDLTRDGTGELFF. The CDR3 DNA follows: TGCGCCAGCAGCCAAGATCTTACCAGGGACGGCACCGGGGAGCTGTTTTTT.

A remark on this clone: Different DNA sequences within this sample yield the same CDR3. This chain connects TRBV27 to TRBJ1-2; D remains ambiguous. V lost 3 bases to trimming and J lost 2 bases, with 7 bases between them. This CDR3 is built from 13 residues. Germline V lookup: CDR1 MNHEY, CDR2 SMNVEV (reference sequence). In nucleotides, the CDR3 is TGTGCCAGCAGTTTTTCGGGGAACTATGGCTACACCTTC. Protein sequence: CASSFSGNYGYTF.

The chain carries TRBV9 and TRBJ2-2; 7 nucleotides agree with TRBD1. The J segment lost 4 bases and the V segment lost 5 bases, leaving 5 bases of the junction unmatched. Germline values: CDR1 SGDLS, CDR2 YYNGEE. The CDR3 contains 14 residues. The CDR3, as DNA: TGTGCCAGCAGGGTAACAGGGGTCACCGGGGAGCTGTTTTTT. Translation gives CASRVTGVTGELFF.

The chain is built from TRBV7-8 and TRBJ2-3, with TRBD2 as a possible D gene (5 bases). Trimming shortened V by 0 bases and J by 2 bases, and 12 bases separated the two germline ends. Per the germline V gene, CDR1 is SGHVS and CDR2 is FQNEAQ. The CDR3 sequence is 16 residues long. The CDR3: CASSLAAGGHTDTQYF. The CDR3 DNA sequence: TGTGCCAGCAGCTTAGCTGCGGGCGGGCACACAGATACGCAGTATTTT.

The J gene is TRBJ2-3, the V gene TRBV19; a weak D match, TRBD2 (6 bases). Germline lookup yields CDR1 LNHDA and CDR2 SQIVND (reference sequence). The CDR3 runs to 14 residues. The V end lost 7 bases, the J end lost 3 bases, and 14 bases lay between the germline ends. The CDR3 sequence is CASMDGSKTDTQYF. The CDR3 DNA reads as TGTGCCAGTATGGACGGGAGTAAGACAGATACGCAGTATTTT. The complete variable domain, with remaining parts taken from reference TRBV19 and TRBJ2-3, reads DGGITQSPKYLFRKEGQNVTLSCEQNLNHDAMYWYRQDPGQGLRLIYYSQIVNDFQKGDIAEGYSVSREKKESFPLTVTSAQKNPTAFYLCASMDGSKTDTQYFGPGTRLTVL.

The gene calls are TRBV11-2 and TRBJ2-1, with 7 bases matching TRBD2. CDR1 is SGHAT and CDR2 is FQNNGV in the germline V gene. V gave up 2 bases and J gave up 5 bases; unmatched junction bases: 3. CDR3 size: 14 residues. The CDR3 bases are TGTGCCAGCAGCTTACCTAGCGGAAACAATGAGCAGTTCTTC. Residues: CASSLPSGNNEQFF.

The chain joins TRBV28 to TRBJ1-2; 9 nucleotides agree with TRBD1. This CDR3 has 15 amino acids. V shed 4 bases and J 8 bases; nucleotides not matched to a gene: 11. Germline-derived CDR1 and CDR2 are MDHEN and SYDVKM. In DNA, the CDR3 is TGTGCCAGCAGTTCTAAACGGCCGGGACAGGGAGGCTACACCTTC. Translated, it gives CASSSKRPGQGGYTF.

J is TRBJ2-1 and V is TRBV14; 10 bases match TRBD1. The J segment lost 8 bases and the V segment lost 4 bases, leaving 11 bases of the junction unmatched. Germline CDR1 and CDR2: SGHDN and FVKESK. The CDR3 consists of 16 residues. This CDR3 reads CASSPYGQGGRDEQFF. DNA of the CDR3: TGTGCCAGCAGCCCCTATGGACAGGGGGGTAGGGATGAGCAGTTCTTC.

Only a few counts were recorded for this clone. This chain connects TRBV25-1 to TRBJ1-2, with TRBD1 as a possible D gene (6 bases). Trimming cost V 2 bases and J 4 bases, with 14 bases left between them. The length of the CDR3 is 15 residues. CDR1 and CDR2 from the germline V gene are MGHDK and SYGVNS. The CDR3 DNA sequence: TGTGCCAGCAGTGAAGGCCTGGGCAGGGGCTATGGCTACACCTTC. Its protein is CASSEGLGRGYGYTF.

The rearrangement uses TRBV2 and TRBJ2-1, with D hard to call. The CDR3 has 16 amino acids. Deletions cut 4 bases from V and 0 bases from J, with 13 bases between. The germline CDR1 and CDR2 sequences are SNHLY and FYNNEI. The CDR3 DNA sequence: TGTGCCAGCAGTGTCTCTTGGGCCAGCTCCTACAATGAGCAGTTCTTC. This sequence encodes CASSVSWASSYNEQFF.

The rearrangement uses TRBV6-5 and TRBJ2-2; 9 bases are shared with TRBD1. J lost 4 bases, V lost 7 bases, and 7 bases had no gene match. The CDR3 sequence is 15 residues long. CDR1 is MNHEY and CDR2 is SVGAGI in the germline V gene. The CDR3 loop reads CASTFPGQGTGELFF. CDR3 DNA sequence: TGTGCCAGCACCTTTCCGGGACAGGGCACCGGGGAGCTGTTTTTT.